These 15 T cell receptor beta chains were all obtained from the same sample, sequenced in a study of blood T cell repertoires in COVID-19. The data were produced by immunoSEQ multiplex PCR, yet TCRdb's version contains in-frame clones alone and is incomplete. The sample has about 190,000 clones, 88% seen once. The material sequenced was peripheral blood. Receptors originate from a man between 35 and 55 years old with active or convalescent COVID-19.

The rearrangement joins TRBV6-5 to TRBJ2-3, with TRBD2 identical over 7 bases. The germline V gene has CDR1 MNHEY and CDR2 SVGAGI. The V and J ends lost 9 bases and 5 bases, in that order; junction bases with no gene match: 14. This CDR3 has 15 residues. CDR3 bases: TGTGCCAGTGCCCTTGGGGCGGGAGTACGAGATACGCAGTATTTT. It yields the protein CASALGAGVRDTQYF.

The rearrangement links TRBV5-8 to TRBJ2-5; no reliable D call. Per germline, CDR1 SGHTS and CDR2 YDEGEE. The CDR3 runs to 11 residues. V lost 8 bases and J 6 bases, leaving 11 bases between the germline ends. The CDR3 spells CASLLVKTQYF. The DNA of the CDR3 is TGTGCCAGTCTTTTAGTGAAGACCCAGTACTTC.

This chain connects TRBV3-1 (or the pseudogene TRBV3-2) to TRBJ2-7; TRBD2 might be the D (7 bases). CDR1 is LGHDT, CDR2 YNNKEL, per germline (reference sequence). The CDR3 contains 14 residues. Trimming removed 2 bases from V and 10 bases from J, with 18 bases in between. The CDR3 reads CASSQLGGGAPQYF. In nucleotides, the CDR3 is TGTGCCAGCAGCCAACTAGGAGGGGGGGCCCCACAGTACTTC.

Notes on this clone: This CDR3 is also generated by other DNA sequences in the sample. The V and J genes are TRBV29-1 and TRBJ2-7; TRBD1 is a possible D gene (6 bases). Trimming pared 5 bases from V and 2 bases from J, leaving 10 bases between. The CDR3 sequence is 12 residues long. Germline assignment: CDR1 SQVTM and CDR2 ANQGSEA. In DNA, the CDR3 is TGCAGCGTTAAGACAGGAACCTACGAGCAGTACTTC. This gives the protein CSVKTGTYEQYF.

This clone was counted a single time. The chain carries TRBV27 and TRBJ2-1; 14 nucleotides match TRBD2. This CDR3 is built from 14 residues. Germline CDR1 and CDR2: MNHEY and SMNVEV (reference sequence). Trimming removed 4 bases from V and 16 bases from J; junction bases left unmatched: 9. The CDR3 is CASSSWTSGGPGFF. The DNA of the CDR3 is TGTGCCAGCAGTTCCTGGACTAGCGGGGGGCCGGGATTCTTC.

This sequence joins TRBV5-4 and TRBJ1-1; D possibly corresponds to TRBD1 (5 bases). CDR3 length equals 15 residues. Germline CDR1 SGHNT, CDR2 YYREEE (reference sequence). Trimming stripped 4 bases from V and 4 bases from J, with 17 bases between. The CDR3 spells CASSPPGTVSTEAFF. The CDR3 DNA sequence: TGTGCCAGCAGCCCCCCGGGGACTGTCAGCACTGAAGCTTTCTTT.

The rearrangement links TRBV6-5 to TRBJ1-1; a possible D gene is TRBD1 (6 bases). Germline V CDR1 and CDR2: MNHEY, SVGAGI. V lost 2 bases, J lost 6 bases, and 19 bases lay in between. The CDR3 has 16 residues. The CDR3: CASSYGESLGAAEAFF. The DNA of the CDR3 is TGTGCCAGCAGTTACGGTGAAAGTCTGGGGGCGGCTGAAGCTTTCTTT.

The chain employs TRBV7-2 and TRBJ2-2, with D possibly being TRBD2 (5 bases). CDR1 is SGHTA and CDR2 is FQGNSA in the germline V gene. The V end lost 4 bases, the J end lost 1 base, and 10 bases lay between the germline ends. The length of the CDR3 is 15 residues. The DNA of the CDR3 is TGTGCCAGCAGCTGGGAGAGAAAGAACACCGGGGAGCTGTTTTTT. Amino acid sequence: CASSWERKNTGELFF.

The rearrangement uses TRBV12-3 or TRBV12-4 and TRBJ1-5; tentative D call: TRBD1 (5 bases). V lost 6 bases, J lost 7 bases, and 13 bases lay in between. The CDR3 is made up of 13 amino acids. This CDR3 reads CASRAGIGQPQHF. Written as DNA, the CDR3 is TGTGCCAGCAGAGCAGGGATTGGGCAGCCCCAGCATTTT.

This clone showed up just a few times. V gene TRBV18 combines with J gene TRBJ2-2, with 10 bases fitting TRBD1. This CDR3 comprises 16 residues. With 4 bases clipped from V and 5 bases from J, the junction kept 7 bases outside the gene matches. The germline gives CDR1 KGHSH, CDR2 LQKENI. CDR3 sequence (DNA): TGTGCCAGCTCACGAATGATGGGACAGGGGACCGGGGAGCTGTTTTTT. This sequence encodes CASSRMMGQGTGELFF.

The chain links TRBV27 to TRBJ1-2; TRBD1 is a possible D gene (6 bases). This CDR3 is built from 14 residues. From germline, CDR1 is MNHEY and CDR2 SMNVEV (reference sequence). V was pared by 0 bases and J by 5 bases, with 10 bases between. CDR3 region: CASSLSNTGYGYTF. For the CDR3, the DNA is TGTGCCAGCAGTTTATCGAACACAGGGTATGGCTACACCTTC.

This chain joins TRBV24-1 and TRBJ2-1, with D maybe TRBD1 (6 bases). From germline, CDR1 is KGHDR and CDR2 SFDVKD. The CDR3 length is 15 residues. V lost 3 bases to trimming and J lost 1 base, with 9 bases between them. The DNA for the CDR3 is TGTGCCACCAGTGATACGACAGGTTCCTACAATGAGCAGTTCTTC. Its protein product is CATSDTTGSYNEQFF.

The V call is TRBV18, the J call TRBJ1-4; the match to TRBD1 covers 9 bases. The CDR3 totals 15 residues. The V gene end was trimmed by 4 bases and the J gene end by 3 bases; junction bases not matched to a gene: 3. Germline values: CDR1 KGHSH, CDR2 LQKENI. CDR3 amino acids: CASSQGQGPNEKLFF. The CDR3 nucleotides read TGTGCCAGCTCACAGGGACAGGGACCTAATGAAAAACTGTTTTTT.

The CDR3 region has the DNA TGTGCCAGCAGTTACGGAGCTAACTATGGCTACACCTTC. It encodes CASSYGANYGYTF. J is TRBJ1-2 and V is TRBV28; D is ambiguous. CDR1 is MDHEN, CDR2 SYDVKM, per germline. The V end lost 4 bases, the J end lost 0 bases, and 6 bases lay between the germline ends. The CDR3 consists of 13 residues.

The chain joins TRBV19 to TRBJ1-5; TRBD1 agrees at 9 bases. In germline, CDR1 is LNHDA, CDR2 SQIVND (reference sequence). The junction had 10 bases not matched to a gene; V was cut back by 7 bases and J by 3 bases. The CDR3 has 16 residues. Here the CDR3 DNA reads TGTGCCAGTATCATTTCTGGGACAGGGTACAATCAGCCCCAGCATTTT. The encoded protein is CASIISGTGYNQPQHF.